Following are 27 T cell receptor beta chains from one sample sequenced in a study of cytomegalovirus exposure and HLA in healthy donors. The PCR used 60 Vbeta and 13 Jbeta primers. Some clones are missing from TCRdb's copy, which holds only in-frame ones; the method was immunoSEQ multiplex PCR. The repertoire includes around 130,000 clones, around three quarters of them detected once, and more than 3% sits in the top ten. The sample was PBMCs. The source of these receptors is a male donor in good health and CMV-seronegative.

The CDR3 sequence: CASSLRGTSYEQYF. CDR3 sequence (DNA): TGCGCCAGCAGCCTCCGAGGAACCTCCTACGAGCAGTACTTC. V usage is TRBV5-1 and J usage is TRBJ2-7; D remains unclear. Germline values: CDR1 SGHRS, CDR2 YFSETQ. V dropped 4 bases and J dropped 0 bases, with 11 bases sitting between them. This CDR3 comprises 14 residues.

This clone was found once. This chain connects TRBV7-9 to TRBJ2-3, with D possibly being TRBD1 (6 bases). The germline V and J ends were trimmed by 6 bases and 2 bases, with 21 bases remaining between them. This CDR3 is built from 17 residues. Germline V gives CDR1 SEHNR, CDR2 FQNEAQ (reference sequence). CDR3 region: CASSLPGRGAPTDTQYF. DNA for the CDR3: TGTGCCAGCAGTCTCCCGGGCAGGGGCGCCCCCACAGATACGCAGTATTTT.

The chain employs TRBV9 and TRBJ2-3, with a tentative D call TRBD2 (7 bases). Trimming removed 4 bases from V and 5 bases from J, with 14 bases in between. Germline assignment: CDR1 SGDLS and CDR2 YYNGEE. This CDR3 is 14 amino acids long. CDR3 DNA: TGTGCCAGCAGCCAGGCGGGGGCGAGAGATACGCAGTATTTT. This encodes CASSQAGARDTQYF. Full variable domain (missing parts from reference TRBV9 and TRBJ2-3): DSGVTQTPKHLITATGQRVTLRCSPRSGDLSVYWYQQSLDQGLQFLIQYYNGEERAKGNILERFSAQQFPDLHSELNLSSLELGDSALYFCASSQAGARDTQYFGPGTRLTVL.

The chain links TRBV2 to TRBJ1-2, with a weak D call TRBD1 (5 bases). This CDR3 region has 14 residues. Germline values: CDR1 SNHLY, CDR2 FYNNEI. V lost 3 bases, J lost 3 bases, and 11 bases lay in between. CDR3 protein: CASSDLQDYYGYTF. DNA for the CDR3: TGTGCCAGCAGTGACCTACAGGATTACTATGGCTACACCTTC.

The chain carries TRBV19 and TRBJ2-1; 9 nucleotides line up with TRBD2. The CDR3 extends over 15 amino acids. V shed 5 bases, J shed 6 bases, and the junction held 8 bases outside the gene matches. Germline loops: CDR1 LNHDA, CDR2 SQIVND (reference sequence). CDR3 nucleotides: TGTGCCAGTAGTGCGGTAGCGGGGGTAGTCAATGAGCAGTTCTTC. It is translated as CASSAVAGVVNEQFF.

The genes are TRBV6-6 and TRBJ2-2; no reliable D call. V lost 2 bases and J 5 bases, leaving 9 bases between the germline ends. This CDR3 is 14 amino acids long. Germline V CDR1 and CDR2: MNHNY, SVGAGI (reference sequence). DNA of the CDR3: TGTGCCAGCAGTTACGATTCCGGGACCGGGGAGCTGTTTTTT. Amino acids: CASSYDSGTGELFF.

The chain uses TRBV19 and TRBJ1-1; 9 nucleotides align to TRBD1. After removal of 9 bases from V and 5 bases from J, the junction contained 7 bases not matched to a gene. The CDR3 is 13 residues long. Looked up from germline, CDR1 is LNHDA and CDR2 is SQIVND (reference sequence). CDR3 sequence reads: CASLDRGRTEAFF. In DNA form, the CDR3 reads TGTGCCAGCTTGGACAGGGGAAGGACTGAAGCTTTCTTT. The variable domain in full, with the rest retrieved from reference TRBV19 and TRBJ1-1, is DGGITQSPKYLFRKEGQNVTLSCEQNLNHDAMYWYRQDPGQGLRLIYYSQIVNDFQKGDIAEGYSVSREKKESFPLTVTSAQKNPTAFYLCASLDRGRTEAFFGQGTRLTVV.

The rearrangement links TRBV5-4 to TRBJ2-3, with D possibly being TRBD2 (6 bases). V was trimmed by 2 bases and J by 3 bases, leaving 16 bases between them. Germline lookup yields CDR1 SGHNT and CDR2 YYREEE (reference sequence). This CDR3 has 16 residues. In DNA form, the CDR3 reads TGTGCCAGCAGCTTTACTGGAGGGCTTATGACAGATACGCAGTATTTT. Translated: CASSFTGGLMTDTQYF. Filled out from reference TRBV5-4 and TRBJ2-3, the complete variable domain reads ETGVTQSPTHLIKTRGQQVTLRCSSQSGHNTVSWYQQALGQGPQFIFQYYREEENGRGNFPPRFSGLQFPNYSSELNVNALELDDSALYLCASSFTGGLMTDTQYFGPGTRLTVL.

The rearrangement uses TRBV7-2 and TRBJ1-2; TRBD1 might be the D (6 bases). Germline-derived CDR1 and CDR2 are SGHTA and FQGNSA. V gave up 3 bases and J gave up 4 bases, with 18 bases separating them. The CDR3 has 16 amino acids. The CDR3 loop reads CASSLGGQRRSYGYTF. The CDR3 coding sequence is TGTGCCAGCAGCTTGGGCGGACAGCGAAGAAGCTATGGCTACACCTTC.

This chain uses TRBV27 with TRBJ1-1; the D gene is possibly TRBD1 (5 bases). Trimming stripped 6 bases from V and 5 bases from J, with 13 bases between. This CDR3 contains 13 residues. Germline V gene data show CDR1 as MNHEY and CDR2 as SMNVEV (reference sequence). The CDR3 DNA follows: TGTGCCAGCAGCGTGGGGCCGAGTACTGAAGCTTTCTTT. It specifies CASSVGPSTEAFF.

This chain joins TRBV6-1 and TRBJ1-1; D not resolved. V was cut by 1 base and J by 0 bases, with 24 bases left in between. Per the germline V gene, CDR1 is MNHNS and CDR2 is SASEGT. The CDR3 sequence is 20 residues long. CDR3 in amino acids: CASSEEVTEKPPYMNTEAFF. The CDR3 region has the DNA TGTGCCAGCAGTGAAGAGGTTACAGAGAAACCCCCATACATGAACACTGAAGCTTTCTTT.

The chain recombines TRBV30 with TRBJ2-7; the match to TRBD2 covers 13 bases. The J segment lost 3 bases and the V segment lost 3 bases, leaving 11 bases of the junction unmatched. The CDR3 is 17 residues long. The germline V gene encodes CDR1 GTSNPN and CDR2 SVGIG (reference sequence). CDR3 sequence: CAWRKRRTSGSHYEQYF. In DNA form, the CDR3 reads TGTGCCTGGAGAAAGCGGAGGACTAGCGGGAGCCACTACGAGCAGTACTTC.

This rearrangement joins TRBV27 to TRBJ1-2; 8 positions agree with TRBD1. Germline-derived CDR1 and CDR2 are MNHEY and SMNVEV (reference sequence). The CDR3 consists of 15 residues. The J segment lost 3 bases and the V segment lost 3 bases, leaving 6 bases of the junction unmatched. This CDR3 is CASSFKTGVDYGYTF. For the CDR3, the DNA is TGTGCCAGCAGTTTCAAGACAGGGGTGGACTATGGCTACACCTTC.

In its sample, this clone was seen once. J is TRBJ2-1 and V is TRBV6-4, with TRBD2 matching 9 bases. Trimming took 2 bases from V and 10 from J; bases not matched to a gene: 12. The CDR3 runs 16 residues. Germline loops: CDR1 MRHNA, CDR2 SNTAGT. CDR3 region: CASSDTKRGALREQFF. The CDR3, as DNA: TGTGCCAGCAGTGACACAAAGCGGGGGGCCCTCAGAGAGCAGTTCTTC.

This chain uses TRBV5-5 with TRBJ2-3; D is ambiguous. Germline-derived CDR1 and CDR2 are SGHKS and YYEKEE (reference sequence). V lost 2 bases and J lost 2, with 12 bases in between. CDR3 length equals 15 residues. Here the CDR3 reads CASSLASETTDTQYF. CDR3 in DNA: TGTGCCAGCAGCTTAGCGTCAGAAACCACAGATACGCAGTATTTT.

V gene TRBV5-1 combines with J gene TRBJ1-3; 7 bases line up with TRBD1. This CDR3 has 17 amino acids. Germline V gives CDR1 SGHRS, CDR2 YFSETQ. Trimming cost V 3 bases and J 4 bases; bases outside gene matches: 13. CDR3 sequence reads: CASSSGRDSSRGNTIYF. CDR3 in DNA: TGCGCCAGCAGCTCAGGCCGGGACAGCTCTCGCGGAAACACCATATATTTT.

The gene calls are TRBV7-6 and TRBJ2-7; D remains unclear. Per germline, CDR1 SGHVS and CDR2 FNYEAQ. The CDR3 contains 15 residues. Between the trimmed V and J ends, which lost 5 bases and 2 bases, there was a span of 16 bases. The DNA for the CDR3 is TGTGCCAGCAGCCAAGGCAGTAGCCTTACCTACGAGCAGTACTTC. Its translation: CASSQGSSLTYEQYF.

The chain recombines TRBV19 with TRBJ1-1, with 10 positions matching TRBD1. Germline V gene data show CDR1 as LNHDA and CDR2 as SQIVND (reference sequence). Trimming removed 7 bases from V and 2 bases from J; junction bases left unmatched: 10. The CDR3 has 16 residues. CDR3 protein: CASTRGQGFYNTEAFF. The CDR3 nucleotides read TGTGCCAGTACCCGGGGACAGGGGTTTTACAACACTGAAGCTTTCTTT.

This chain uses TRBV10-3 with TRBJ2-5; possibly TRBD1 for D (5 bases). Germline loops: CDR1 ENHRY, CDR2 SYGVKD. The CDR3 consists of 14 residues. V lost 3 bases to trimming and J lost 1 base, with 9 bases between them. CDR3 sequence reads: CAISDSGAQETQYF. CDR3 in DNA: TGTGCCATCAGTGACAGTGGGGCCCAAGAGACCCAGTACTTC.

As regards this clone: A junction end diverges from the germline sequence, so it may reflect a read error. The gene calls are TRBV25-1 and TRBJ2-1; 8 bases are a match to TRBD2. Germline V gives CDR1 MGHDK, CDR2 SYGVNS. The CDR3 runs 17 residues. The CDR3 nucleotides are TGTGCCAGCAGTGAAGCCGAGCGGGAGCGGCCCTACAATGAGCAGCTCTTC. It translates to CASSEAERERPYNEQLF.

The chain is built from TRBV19 and TRBJ2-1, with 9 nucleotides matching TRBD1. The V segment lost 4 bases and the J segment 1 base; nucleotides outside the gene matches: 8. The CDR3 sequence is 17 residues long. CDR1 is LNHDA, CDR2 SQIVND, per germline (reference sequence). The CDR3 bases are TGTGCCAGTAGTAGGGGACCGGGACAGGGATCCTACAATGAGCAGTTCTTC. The encoded protein is CASSRGPGQGSYNEQFF.

The chain joins TRBV2 to TRBJ2-4; TRBD2 agrees at 9 bases. Trimming removed 7 bases from V and 3 bases from J; junction bases left unmatched: 4. The length of the CDR3 is 14 residues. Germline V gives CDR1 SNHLY, CDR2 FYNNEI. The CDR3 DNA reads as TGTGCCAGCACTAAAGCGGGGGGCAAAAACATTCAGTACTTC. The encoded protein is CASTKAGGKNIQYF.

The J gene is TRBJ1-2, the V gene TRBV2; TRBD1 is a possible D gene (6 bases). V dropped 4 bases and J dropped 4 bases, with 10 bases sitting between them. Germline CDR1 SNHLY, CDR2 FYNNEI. CDR3 length equals 13 residues. The CDR3, as DNA: TGTGCCAGCAGTGGCCGACAGGTCTATGGCTACACCTTC. This sequence encodes CASSGRQVYGYTF.

For the CDR3, the DNA is TGCGCCAGCAGTGTTTTAGCGGGAGGTACCTACGAGCAGTACTTC. Translating it yields CASSVLAGGTYEQYF. The V and J genes are TRBV10-2 and TRBJ2-7; 10 nucleotides match TRBD2. The CDR3 totals 15 residues. The germline V gene has CDR1 WSHSY and CDR2 SAAADI. The V and J ends lost 4 bases and 2 bases, in that order; junction bases with no gene match: 5.

This rearrangement joins TRBV7-9 to TRBJ2-7; possible D gene TRBD1, 7 bases. The germline gives CDR1 SEHNR, CDR2 FQNEAQ (reference sequence). The CDR3 totals 15 residues. Trimming pared 5 bases from V and 6 bases from J, leaving 20 bases between. For the CDR3, the DNA is TGTGCCAGCAGCCCAGGGGGGCCCCCCACGGGCGAGCAGTACTTC. Protein product: CASSPGGPPTGEQYF.

In this sample, this clone turned up a few times. The J gene is TRBJ2-7, the V gene TRBV11-2, with D unresolved. The CDR3 consists of 16 residues. The V gene lost 3 bases and the J gene lost 3 bases, with 18 bases spanning the gap. Germline V gives CDR1 SGHAT, CDR2 FQNNGV. The CDR3 region has the DNA TGTGCCAGCAGCTTGGGTTTGAGGAAGGCAGACTACGAGCAGTACTTC. Translating it yields CASSLGLRKADYEQYF.

The rearrangement links TRBV5-1 to TRBJ2-3; 7 nucleotides line up with TRBD2. The CDR3 covers 14 residues. V lost 5 bases to trimming and J lost 3 bases; unmatched junction nucleotides: 6. Germline lookup yields CDR1 SGHRS and CDR2 YFSETQ. CDR3 sequence: CASRTSGATDTQYF. The CDR3 DNA follows: TGCGCCAGCAGAACGAGCGGGGCAACAGATACGCAGTATTTT.